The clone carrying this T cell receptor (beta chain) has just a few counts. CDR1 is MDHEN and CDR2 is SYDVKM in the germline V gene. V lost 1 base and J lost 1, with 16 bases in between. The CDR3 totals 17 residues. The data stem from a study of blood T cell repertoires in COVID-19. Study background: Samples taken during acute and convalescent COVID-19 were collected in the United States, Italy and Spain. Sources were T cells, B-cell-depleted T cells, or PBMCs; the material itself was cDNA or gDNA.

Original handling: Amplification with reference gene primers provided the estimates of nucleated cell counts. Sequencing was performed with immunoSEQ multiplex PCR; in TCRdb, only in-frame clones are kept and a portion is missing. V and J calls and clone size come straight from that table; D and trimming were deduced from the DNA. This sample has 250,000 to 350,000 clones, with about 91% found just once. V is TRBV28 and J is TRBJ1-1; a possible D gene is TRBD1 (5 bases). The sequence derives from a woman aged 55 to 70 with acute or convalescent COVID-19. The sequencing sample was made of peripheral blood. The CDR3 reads CASSLYSTGASNTEAFF. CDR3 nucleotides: TGTGCCAGCAGTTTATACTCCACTGGGGCATCGAACACTGAAGCTTTCTTT.